Shown below are 7 T cell receptor beta chains from a single sample sequenced in a study of blood T cell repertoires in COVID-19. TCRdb's copy holds only in-frame clones and misses some; the assay was immunoSEQ multiplex PCR. The sample records about 480,000 clones, roughly 88% being singletons. Material for sequencing was PBMCs or T cells enriched from blood (not recorded which). Receptor source: a woman aged 40 to 55 who had recovered from COVID-19.

The chain has TRBV11-3 and TRBJ2-5; D unresolved. Trimming removed 8 bases from V and 0 bases from J, with 4 bases in between. From germline, CDR1 is SGHNT and CDR2 YENEEA. The CDR3 length is 11 residues. CDR3 amino acids: CASSNQETQYF. The CDR3 region has the DNA TGTGCCAGCTCTAACCAAGAGACCCAGTACTTC.

The rearrangement joins TRBV30 to TRBJ2-1, with TRBD1 matching 11 bases. With 0 bases clipped from V and 7 bases from J, the junction kept 14 bases outside the gene matches. The CDR3 extends over 18 amino acids. Per germline, CDR1 GTSNPN and CDR2 SVGIG (reference sequence). CDR3 nucleotides: TGTGCCTGGAGTGTATATTCCCGGACAGGGGGCGTTTTGAATGAGCAGTTCTTC. It is translated as CAWSVYSRTGGVLNEQFF.

The V gene is TRBV5-8, the J gene TRBJ2-7; 7 positions match TRBD1. The CDR3 has 15 amino acids. With V trimmed by 7 bases and J by 2 bases, 12 bases remained unmatched. The V gene's germline CDR1 is SGHTS and CDR2 YDEGEE. The CDR3 loop reads CASGGGDRDTYEQYF. CDR3 coding DNA: TGTGCCAGCGGGGGCGGAGACAGGGACACCTACGAGCAGTACTTC.

The sample holds a few counts of this clone. The rearrangement links TRBV11-2 to TRBJ1-1, with D possibly matching TRBD1 (5 bases). The V and J ends lost 1 base and 5 bases respectively, with 14 bases between them. Germline lookup yields CDR1 SGHAT and CDR2 FQNNGV. CDR3 size: 15 residues. CDR3 sequence (DNA): TGTGCCAGCAGCTTAGGTGCGCGGGGGAAAACTGAAGCTTTCTTT. This gives the protein CASSLGARGKTEAFF.

The V call is TRBV11-2, the J call TRBJ2-3; D unclear. This CDR3 spans 14 amino acids. The V end was cut by 4 bases, the J end by 0 bases, with 8 bases between. Germline V gene sequence: CDR1 SGHAT, CDR2 FQNNGV. CDR3 bases: TGTGCCAGCAGCTCGACACGGAGCACAGATACGCAGTATTTT. Residues: CASSSTRSTDTQYF.

This sequence joins TRBV4-3 and TRBJ1-1, with 8 nucleotides matching TRBD1. The CDR3 has 17 residues. V gave up 0 bases and J gave up 5 bases; unmatched junction bases: 11. The V gene's germline CDR1 is LGHNA and CDR2 YSLEER. The CDR3 DNA is TGCGCCAGCAGCCAAGATCTTTTTGGGACAGGAAGGACTGAAGCTTTCTTT. The encoded protein is CASSQDLFGTGRTEAFF.

V is TRBV4-3 and J is TRBJ2-5; 7 bases agree with TRBD1. V was pared by 0 bases and J by 0 bases, with 7 bases of the junction left unmatched. This CDR3 contains 17 residues. In germline, CDR1 is LGHNA, CDR2 YSLEER. The CDR3 is CASSQDFGTEYQETQYF. The DNA for the CDR3 is TGCGCCAGCAGCCAAGACTTCGGGACAGAGTACCAAGAGACCCAGTACTTC.